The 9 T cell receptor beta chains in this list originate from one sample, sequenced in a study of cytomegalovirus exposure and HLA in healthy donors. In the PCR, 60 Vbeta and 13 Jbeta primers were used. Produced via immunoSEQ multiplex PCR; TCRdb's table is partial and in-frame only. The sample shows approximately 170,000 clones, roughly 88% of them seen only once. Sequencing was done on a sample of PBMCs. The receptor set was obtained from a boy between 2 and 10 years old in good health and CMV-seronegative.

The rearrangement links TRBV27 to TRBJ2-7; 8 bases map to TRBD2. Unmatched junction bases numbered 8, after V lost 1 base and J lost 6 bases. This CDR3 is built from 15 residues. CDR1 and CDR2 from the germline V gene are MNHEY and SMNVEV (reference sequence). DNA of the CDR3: TGTGCCAGCAGTTTATTGGGGCTAGCGGGCCTCGAGCAGTACTTC. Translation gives CASSLLGLAGLEQYF.

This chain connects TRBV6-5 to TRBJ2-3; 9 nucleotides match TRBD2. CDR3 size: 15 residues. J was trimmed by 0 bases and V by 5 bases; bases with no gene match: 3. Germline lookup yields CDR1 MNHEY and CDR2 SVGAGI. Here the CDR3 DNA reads TGTGCCAGCAGTCTAAGCGGGAGGAGCACAGATACGCAGTATTTT. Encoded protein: CASSLSGRSTDTQYF.

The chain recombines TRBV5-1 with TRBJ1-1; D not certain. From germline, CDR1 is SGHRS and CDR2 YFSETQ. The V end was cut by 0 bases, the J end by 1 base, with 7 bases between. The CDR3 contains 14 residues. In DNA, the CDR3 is TGCGCCAGCAGCTTGGTGGCAGAGAACACTGAAGCTTTCTTT. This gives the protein CASSLVAENTEAFF.

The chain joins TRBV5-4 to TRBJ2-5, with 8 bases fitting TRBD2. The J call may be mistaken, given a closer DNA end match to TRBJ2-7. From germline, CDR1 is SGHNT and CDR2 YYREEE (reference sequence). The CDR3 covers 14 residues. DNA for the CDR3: TGTGCCAGCAGCTTGGGACTAGCGAATTACGAGCAGTACTTC. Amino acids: CASSLGLANYEQYF.

The chain's CDR3 is CASSLGLQNNEQFF. CDR3 in DNA: TGTGCCAGCAGCTTGGGACTACAGAACAATGAGCAGTTCTTC. This rearrangement joins TRBV5-4 to TRBJ2-1; tentative D call: TRBD2 (5 bases). CDR3 length equals 14 residues. The V gene's germline CDR1 is SGHNT and CDR2 YYREEE (reference sequence). V dropped 0 bases and J dropped 5 bases, with 9 bases sitting between them.

This CDR3 is CASGGTSTDTQYF. CDR3 in DNA: TGTGCCAGCGGCGGGACCAGCACAGATACGCAGTATTTT. This chain links TRBV27 with TRBJ2-3; possibly TRBD2 for D (6 bases). CDR1 and CDR2 (germline): MNHEY, SMNVEV (reference sequence). This CDR3 spans 13 amino acids. Trimming pared 8 bases from V and 0 bases from J, leaving 9 bases between.

The DNA of the CDR3 is TGTGCCGCAAGTGTGAGTGCGCCACCAGATACGCAGTATTTT. It specifies CAASVSAPPDTQYF. This sequence joins TRBV19 and TRBJ2-3; D is undetermined. The germline V gene has CDR1 LNHDA and CDR2 SQIVND (reference sequence). This CDR3 has 14 amino acids. Trimming took off 11 bases at V and 4 bases at J, with 19 bases between the two ends.

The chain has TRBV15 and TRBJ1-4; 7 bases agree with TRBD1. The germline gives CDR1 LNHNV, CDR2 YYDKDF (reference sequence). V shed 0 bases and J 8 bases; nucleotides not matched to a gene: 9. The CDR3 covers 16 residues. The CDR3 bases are TGTGCCACCAGCAGAGACCGAGACAGGGATCGCGAAAAACTGTTTTTT. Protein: CATSRDRDRDREKLFF.

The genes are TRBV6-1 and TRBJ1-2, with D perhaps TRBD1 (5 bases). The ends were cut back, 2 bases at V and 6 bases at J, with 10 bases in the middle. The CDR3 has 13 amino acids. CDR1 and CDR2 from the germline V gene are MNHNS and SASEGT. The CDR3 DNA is TGTGCCAGCAGTGAATCCGGGACTCATGGCTACACCTTC. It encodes CASSESGTHGYTF.